A single sample gave rise to the 28 T cell receptor beta chains below, sequenced in a study of cytomegalovirus exposure and HLA in healthy donors. With 60 Vbeta and 13 Jbeta primers, the PCR was carried out. Produced via immunoSEQ multiplex PCR; TCRdb's table is partial and in-frame only. The sample has about 160,000 clones; approximately 62% are singletons. Sequenced material: PBMCs. The receptors stem from a man aged 45-65 years in good health and CMV-seronegative.

V and J are TRBV6-5 and TRBJ2-7; possible D gene TRBD1, 6 bases. With 5 bases removed from V and 0 bases from J, the gap between germline ends came to 8 bases. CDR3 length equals 13 residues. Per germline, CDR1 MNHEY and CDR2 SVGAGI. The CDR3 sequence: CASSLGGSYEQYF. The CDR3 nucleotides read TGTGCCAGCAGTCTAGGGGGCTCCTACGAGCAGTACTTC.

This sequence joins TRBV7-9 and TRBJ1-1; 7 bases line up with TRBD1. Germline loops: CDR1 SEHNR, CDR2 FQNEAQ (reference sequence). The V and J ends lost 2 bases and 7 bases, in that order; junction bases with no gene match: 7. The CDR3 extends over 14 amino acids. CDR3 amino acids: CASSLTGEENEAFF. The CDR3 nucleotides read TGTGCCAGCAGCTTAACAGGGGAGGAGAATGAAGCTTTCTTT.

This clone was picked up a small number of times. The chain uses TRBV5-1 and TRBJ1-6, with a tentative D call TRBD1 (5 bases). V was pared by 5 bases and J by 5 bases, with 17 bases between. The CDR3 spans 16 residues. CDR1 and CDR2 (germline): SGHRS, YFSETQ. CDR3 residues: CASSPQTAGNNSPLHF. CDR3 nucleotide sequence: TGCGCCAGCAGTCCCCAAACGGCAGGGAATAATTCACCCCTCCACTTT.

In DNA form, the CDR3 reads TGCGCCAGCAGCCTTCAGCCCCCACCGGACGGGGCGCAGTATTTT. It specifies CASSLQPPPDGAQYF. This chain links TRBV5-1 with TRBJ2-3; D may be TRBD2 (5 bases). The CDR3 length is 15 residues. V was cut by 4 bases and J by 10 bases, with 22 bases left in between. CDR1 is SGHRS, CDR2 YFSETQ, per germline.

V gene TRBV4-1 combines with J gene TRBJ2-3, with D perhaps matching TRBD2 (5 bases). The CDR3 contains 12 residues. CDR1 is MGHRA and CDR2 is YSYEKL in the germline V gene. With 4 bases removed from V and 7 bases from J, the gap between germline ends came to 9 bases. CDR3 nucleotides: TGCGCCAGCAGCCTAGACTACCATACGCAGTATTTT. Its translation: CASSLDYHTQYF.

The rearrangement links TRBV2 to TRBJ2-5; D possibly corresponds to TRBD1 (6 bases). The CDR3 loop spans 12 amino acids. Germline CDR1 and CDR2: SNHLY and FYNNEI. Trimming took off 4 bases at V and 4 bases at J, with 7 bases between the two ends. CDR3 in amino acids: CASSGTAETQYF. CDR3 nucleotides: TGTGCCAGCAGTGGGACAGCAGAGACCCAGTACTTC.

This clone has a single count. The V call is TRBV11-2, the J call TRBJ1-3, with no clear D. In germline, CDR1 is SGHAT, CDR2 FQNNGV. The CDR3 extends over 14 amino acids. Trimming removed 5 bases at V and 5 bases at J, with 13 bases between. CDR3: CASSVHQSRNTIYF. CDR3 nucleotides: TGTGCCAGCAGCGTACATCAATCACGAAACACCATATATTTT.

V is TRBV9 and J is TRBJ1-5, with D perhaps matching TRBD1 (5 bases). Germline CDR1 reads SGDLS; CDR2 reads YYNGEE. The CDR3 loop spans 16 amino acids. The ends were cut back, 0 bases at V and 2 bases at J, with 12 bases in the middle. As DNA, the CDR3 is TGTGCCAGCAGCGTAGGAGGGGAGGTTGGCAATCAGCCCCAGCATTTT. It translates to CASSVGGEVGNQPQHF.

This sequence joins TRBV11-3 and TRBJ2-3; 14 bases fit TRBD2. CDR3 length equals 17 residues. V trimming: 4 bases; J trimming: 4 bases; junction bases outside the gene matches: 7. Germline CDR1 reads SGHNT; CDR2 reads YENEEA. The DNA for the CDR3 is TGTGCCAGCAGCTCCTTGGGACTAGCGGGGGTTGCAGATACGCAGTATTTT. Amino acid sequence: CASSSLGLAGVADTQYF.

The V and J genes are TRBV13 and TRBJ2-2; D gene uncertain. The CDR3 extends over 14 amino acids. Trimming pared 6 bases from V and 3 bases from J, leaving 11 bases between. The germline V gene has CDR1 PRHDT and CDR2 FYEKMQ (reference sequence). As DNA, the CDR3 is TGTGCCAGCAGTCTCCTTTCCCACACCGGGGAGCTGTTTTTT. As protein: CASSLLSHTGELFF.

This clone showed up just a few times. This chain uses TRBV29-1 with TRBJ1-2; 11 bases agree with TRBD1. Germline CDR1 reads SQVTM; CDR2 reads ANQGSEA. The CDR3 extends over 13 amino acids. The V gene end was trimmed by 6 bases and the J gene end by 8 bases; junction bases not matched to a gene: 8. The CDR3 nucleotides are TGCAGCGTCCCCGGGACAGGGGGAAACGGCTACACCTTC. As protein: CSVPGTGGNGYTF.

This chain links TRBV4-1 with TRBJ1-1, with 7 bases matching TRBD1. Germline assignment: CDR1 MGHRA and CDR2 YSYEKL. The CDR3 loop spans 15 amino acids. V lost 2 bases, J lost 6 bases, and 9 bases stayed unmatched. The CDR3 sequence: CASSQTDRDRAEAFF. Written as DNA, the CDR3 is TGCGCCAGCAGCCAAACTGACAGGGATAGGGCTGAAGCTTTCTTT.

This chain links TRBV2 with TRBJ1-3; D call uncertain. Between the trimmed V and J ends, which lost 6 bases and 4 bases, there was a span of 7 bases. This CDR3 is built from 12 residues. Germline-derived CDR1 and CDR2 are SNHLY and FYNNEI. The CDR3: CASRAEGNTIYF. The CDR3 DNA is TGTGCCAGCAGGGCAGAAGGAAACACCATATATTTT.

The genes are TRBV5-6 and TRBJ2-1, with 10 bases lining up with TRBD1. The CDR3 contains 14 residues. V lost 4 bases and J lost 9; bases outside the gene matches: 7. The germline V gene encodes CDR1 SGHDT and CDR2 YYEEEE. For the CDR3, the DNA is TGTGCCAGCAGCCCGGGACAGGGGTATCGTGAGCAGTTCTTC. Protein: CASSPGQGYREQFF. The variable domain in full, with the rest retrieved from reference TRBV5-6 and TRBJ2-1, is DAGVTQSPTHLIKTRGQQVTLRCSPKSGHDTVSWYQQALGQGPQFIFQYYEEEERQRGNFPDRFSGHQFPNYSSELNVNALLLGDSALYLCASSPGQGYREQFFGPGTRLTVL.

This clone turned up a few times. CDR3 sequence: CASSLSLGTYIGTEAFF. In nucleotides, the CDR3 is TGTGCCAGCAGTTTATCCCTGGGGACTTACATCGGGACTGAAGCTTTCTTT. The gene calls are TRBV28 and TRBJ1-1; a possible D gene is TRBD1 (5 bases). CDR3 length: 17 amino acids. Germline V CDR1 and CDR2: MDHEN, SYDVKM. V lost 1 base and J lost 5, with 20 bases in between.

The chain carries TRBV11-2 and TRBJ1-4; 7 bases fit TRBD1. Germline loops: CDR1 SGHAT, CDR2 FQNNGV. The V and J ends lost 5 bases and 6 bases, in that order; junction bases with no gene match: 3. The CDR3 extends over 13 amino acids. The CDR3 nucleotides are TGTGCCAGCAGCCCCGGGACAGATGAAAAACTGTTTTTT. Residues: CASSPGTDEKLFF. Combining the CDR3 with reference TRBV11-2 and TRBJ1-4 gives the whole variable domain EAGVAQSPRYKIIEKRQSVAFWCNPISGHATLYWYQQILGQGPKLLIQFQNNGVVDDSQLPKDRFSAERLKGVDSTLKIQPAKLEDSAVYLCASSPGTDEKLFFGSGTQLSVL.

The rearrangement uses TRBV6-5 and TRBJ1-2; 7 bases align to TRBD1. This CDR3 is built from 15 residues. With V trimmed by 2 bases and J by 6 bases, 9 bases remained unmatched. Germline V gene lookup returns CDR1 MNHEY and CDR2 SVGAGI. The CDR3 bases are TGTGCCAGCAGTTACCCGGGACAGAAAGTCGATGGCTACACCTTC. It specifies CASSYPGQKVDGYTF.

The V and J genes are TRBV4-2 and TRBJ1-1, with 7 nucleotides matching TRBD1. This CDR3 is built from 15 residues. With 5 bases clipped from V and 4 bases from J, the junction kept 10 bases outside the gene matches. The germline gives CDR1 LGHNA, CDR2 YNFKEQ. The CDR3: CASSLNRGLGTEAFF. The CDR3 nucleotides are TGTGCCAGCAGCTTAAACAGGGGTCTGGGCACTGAAGCTTTCTTT.

The gene calls are TRBV5-4 and TRBJ2-3, with TRBD2 identical over 11 bases. The CDR3 has 16 residues. Germline assignment: CDR1 SGHNT and CDR2 YYREEE (reference sequence). V lost 5 bases to trimming and J lost 4 bases; unmatched junction nucleotides: 9. In DNA, the CDR3 is TGTGCCAGCAGGACCATAGCGGGGGGGCTCGCAGATACGCAGTATTTT. Its protein product is CASRTIAGGLADTQYF.

This clone was counted between two and nine times. J is TRBJ2-5 and V is TRBV5-8, with TRBD1 identical over 7 bases. Germline V gene sequence: CDR1 SGHTS, CDR2 YDEGEE. Unmatched junction bases numbered 19, after V lost 4 bases and J lost 13 bases. The CDR3 loop spans 15 amino acids. The CDR3 loop reads CASSGGRAQGQKSYF. In DNA form, the CDR3 reads TGTGCCAGCAGCGGAGGCAGGGCCCAGGGACAGAAGTCGTACTTC.

The J gene is TRBJ1-1, the V gene TRBV5-1; 7 bases are a match to TRBD1. With V trimmed by 4 bases and J by 0 bases, 3 bases remained unmatched. The CDR3 has 14 residues. In germline, CDR1 is SGHRS, CDR2 YFSETQ. The CDR3 protein is CASSIGTVNTEAFF. CDR3 DNA sequence: TGCGCCAGCAGCATTGGGACAGTGAACACTGAAGCTTTCTTT. Using reference TRBV5-1 and TRBJ1-1 for the parts outside the CDR3, the full variable domain is KAGVTQTPRYLIKTRGQQVTLSCSPISGHRSVSWYQQTPGQGLQFLFEYFSETQRNKGNFPGRFSGRQFSNSRSEMNVSTLELGDSALYLCASSIGTVNTEAFFGQGTRLTVV.

This chain joins TRBV7-9 and TRBJ2-3, with TRBD2 matching 8 bases. Trimming removed 3 bases from V and 3 bases from J; junction bases left unmatched: 2. The CDR3 length is 14 residues. Germline CDR1 and CDR2: SEHNR and FQNEAQ (reference sequence). The CDR3 nucleotides read TGTGCCAGCAGCTTTAGCGGGGCGACAGATACGCAGTATTTT. Translating gives CASSFSGATDTQYF.

This chain joins TRBV7-9 and TRBJ2-5, with 10 bases that match TRBD2. The germline V gene has CDR1 SEHNR and CDR2 FQNEAQ (reference sequence). There are 16 residues in the CDR3. J gave up 0 bases and V 5 bases, and 6 bases lay outside the gene matches. The CDR3 DNA reads TGTGCCAGCAGCGGGGGAGCGGGGGGGAACCAAGAGACCCAGTACTTC. Protein product: CASSGGAGGNQETQYF. The full variable domain, in which reference TRBV7-9 and TRBJ2-5 provide the parts outside the CDR3, is DTGVSQNPRHKITKRGQNVTFRCDPISEHNRLYWYRQTLGQGPEFLTYFQNEAQLEKSRLLSDRFSAERPKGSFSTLEIQRTEQGDSAMYLCASSGGAGGNQETQYFGPGTRLLVL.

The chain uses TRBV4-1 and TRBJ1-2; 10 bases line up with TRBD1. The germline CDR1 and CDR2 sequences are MGHRA and YSYEKL. The length of the CDR3 is 16 residues. Losses at the gene ends were 4 bases for V and 2 bases for J; bases not matched to a gene: 7. Here the CDR3 DNA reads TGCGCCAGCAGCCCCCGAGGGACAGGGGAAAACTATGGCTACACCTTC. Its protein is CASSPRGTGENYGYTF.

The gene calls are TRBV4-1 and TRBJ2-3, with 9 bases fitting TRBD1. Germline assignment: CDR1 MGHRA and CDR2 YSYEKL. With 4 bases clipped from V and 5 bases from J, the junction kept 4 bases outside the gene matches. CDR3 length: 14 residues. CDR3: CASSPTDRGDTQYF. CDR3 in DNA: TGCGCCAGCAGCCCTACGGACAGGGGAGATACGCAGTATTTT.

The V call is TRBV28, the J call TRBJ2-3; 8 nucleotides match TRBD1. Germline V lookup: CDR1 MDHEN, CDR2 SYDVKM. V was pared by 6 bases and J by 1 base, with 0 bases of the junction left unmatched. The CDR3 loop spans 13 amino acids. CDR3 in amino acids: CASRTGGTDTQYF. In nucleotides, the CDR3 is TGTGCCAGCAGGACAGGGGGCACAGATACGCAGTATTTT. Together with reference TRBV28 and TRBJ2-3, the CDR3 gives the full variable domain: DVKVTQSSRYLVKRTGEKVFLECVQDMDHENMFWYRQDPGLGLRLIYFSYDVKMKEKGDIPEGYSVSREKKERFSLILESASTNQTSMYLCASRTGGTDTQYFGPGTRLTVL.

The chain uses TRBV27 and TRBJ2-5; D perhaps matches TRBD2 (5 bases). The ends were cut back, 2 bases at V and 1 base at J, with 20 bases in the middle. Germline V gives CDR1 MNHEY, CDR2 SMNVEV (reference sequence). The CDR3 is made up of 18 amino acids. The CDR3 here is CASSLGPGLEARQETQYF. CDR3 coding DNA: TGTGCCAGCAGTTTAGGGCCCGGGTTGGAGGCACGCCAAGAGACCCAGTACTTC.

V usage is TRBV6-5 and J usage is TRBJ1-4; D unclear. This CDR3 is 13 amino acids long. Per germline, CDR1 MNHEY and CDR2 SVGAGI. Between the trimmed V and J ends, which lost 7 bases and 0 bases, there was a span of 6 bases. Here the CDR3 DNA reads TGTGCCAGCAAGAGATCAACTAATGAAAAACTGTTTTTT. Its translation is CASKRSTNEKLFF.